The 25 T cell receptor beta chains given below trace back to one sample, sequenced in a study of OX40 agonist ivuxolimab in advanced cancers. Clones were read by immunoSEQ multiplex PCR, and TCRdb kept only the in-frame ones, dropping some. The sample holds over 100,000 clones, roughly nine tenths seen once. Sequences were derived from CD4+ or CD8+ T cells sorted from blood, sampled in a trial of the OX40 agonist ivuxolimab. The receptors derive from an adult with an advanced solid tumor such as melanoma, head and neck, liver or kidney cancer.

This CDR3 is CASSDLQGGTEAFF. Here the CDR3 DNA reads TGTGCCAGCAGTGATTTACAGGGGGGAACTGAAGCTTTCTTT. The V call is TRBV2, the J call TRBJ1-1; 8 bases are shared with TRBD1. The CDR3 extends over 14 amino acids. V was pared by 3 bases and J by 5 bases, with 5 bases of the junction left unmatched. Germline CDR1 reads SNHLY; CDR2 reads FYNNEI.

This clone has a handful of counts. The rearrangement uses TRBV28 and TRBJ2-7, with 7 nucleotides matching TRBD1. Germline CDR1 and CDR2: MDHEN and SYDVKM. The CDR3 sequence is 16 residues long. The trim removed 4 bases at V and 5 bases at J, leaving 14 bases unmatched. CDR3 nucleotides: TGTGCCAGCAGTTCCGGACAGGCTTCGCGGAAGGACGAGCAGTACTTC. Residues: CASSSGQASRKDEQYF.

The genes are TRBV11-1 and TRBJ1-5; the D gene is possibly TRBD1 (5 bases). Germline V lookup: CDR1 SGHAT, CDR2 FQDESV (reference sequence). The CDR3 loop spans 14 amino acids. V lost 2 bases, J lost 4 bases, and 9 bases lay in between. The DNA of the CDR3 is TGTGCCAGCAGCTTAAACGGGGGAAATCAGCCCCAGCATTTT. Residues: CASSLNGGNQPQHF.

The CDR3 spells CAWSGQYEQYF. The CDR3, as DNA: TGTGCCTGGAGCGGGCAATACGAGCAGTACTTC. The chain couples TRBV30 to TRBJ2-7; D not resolved. The germline V gene encodes CDR1 GTSNPN and CDR2 SVGIG (reference sequence). The CDR3 covers 11 residues. V dropped 3 bases and J dropped 4 bases, with 7 bases sitting between them.

The chain couples TRBV6-1 to TRBJ1-1; no firm D call. The V end lost 6 bases, the J end lost 0 bases, and 14 bases lay between the germline ends. The CDR3 extends over 15 amino acids. Germline-derived CDR1 and CDR2 are MNHNS and SASEGT. CDR3 residues: CASRLGRNLNTEAFF. The CDR3 DNA is TGTGCCAGCAGATTAGGACGGAACTTGAACACTGAAGCTTTCTTT.

This chain links TRBV7-2 with TRBJ1-5, with 8 bases identical to TRBD1. The CDR3 is 15 amino acids. CDR1 and CDR2 (germline): SGHTA, FQGNSA. With V trimmed by 5 bases and J by 5 bases, 8 bases remained unmatched. The CDR3 DNA reads as TGTGCCAGCAGCGCGCCGGGACAGGCTGATCAGCCCCAGCATTTT. This sequence encodes CASSAPGQADQPQHF.

The V gene is TRBV10-3, the J gene TRBJ2-3; 7 nucleotides line up with TRBD1. Germline CDR1 ENHRY, CDR2 SYGVKD. Trimming took 3 bases from V and 6 from J; bases not matched to a gene: 6. This CDR3 has 14 residues. In nucleotides, the CDR3 is TGTGCCATCAGTGAAGGGGGCCCCGGGGATACGCAGTATTTT. As protein: CAISEGGPGDTQYF.

The chain has TRBV5-4 and TRBJ2-2; D not certain. This CDR3 has 15 amino acids. The V end lost 0 bases, the J end lost 0 bases, and 6 bases lay between the germline ends. CDR1 and CDR2 from the germline V gene are SGHNT and YYREEE (reference sequence). CDR3 nucleotide sequence: TGTGCCAGCAGCTTGGAGACATCGAACACCGGGGAGCTGTTTTTT. Protein sequence: CASSLETSNTGELFF.

In this sample, this clone turned up once. J is TRBJ2-7 and V is TRBV11-3; a weak D match, TRBD1 (6 bases). This CDR3 is 12 amino acids long. Germline V gene data show CDR1 as SGHNT and CDR2 as YENEEA. Trimming took off 4 bases at V and 9 bases at J, with 13 bases between the two ends. CDR3 protein: CASSSGQSRQYF. DNA of the CDR3: TGTGCCAGCAGCTCGGGACAATCGAGGCAGTACTTC.

This chain links TRBV19 with TRBJ1-6; D unclear. This CDR3 region has 18 residues. CDR1 and CDR2 (germline): LNHDA, SQIVND (reference sequence). The V end lost 5 bases, the J end lost 5 bases, and 22 bases lay between the germline ends. CDR3 region: CASSVRRVRQSNNSPLHF. The CDR3 DNA sequence: TGTGCCAGTAGTGTCCGACGCGTACGCCAATCCAATAATTCACCCCTCCACTTT.

The CDR3, as DNA: TGTGCCAGCAGCCTAGGACAGGGTGACTTGTACGAGCAGTACTTC. Protein sequence: CASSLGQGDLYEQYF. The rearrangement links TRBV5-4 to TRBJ2-7; 8 nucleotides line up with TRBD1. V lost 4 bases and J lost 4; bases outside the gene matches: 10. Looked up from germline, CDR1 is SGHNT and CDR2 is YYREEE (reference sequence). There are 15 residues in the CDR3.

J is TRBJ1-5 and V is TRBV6-1; no firm D call. Germline V gives CDR1 MNHNS, CDR2 SASEGT. This CDR3 contains 14 residues. Trimming removed 5 bases from V and 4 bases from J, with 12 bases in between. The CDR3 DNA sequence: TGTGCCAGCAGTCCCGTTTTAGGAAATCAGCCCCAGCATTTT. Translated, it gives CASSPVLGNQPQHF.

The chain couples TRBV14 to TRBJ2-7; 10 bases agree with TRBD1. Germline values: CDR1 SGHDN, CDR2 FVKESK. The CDR3 is 15 residues long. Unmatched junction bases numbered 5, after V lost 4 bases and J lost 2 bases. CDR3 residues: CASSPGQGKAYEQYF. CDR3 in DNA: TGTGCCAGCAGCCCGGGACAGGGGAAAGCCTACGAGCAGTACTTC.

The J gene is TRBJ2-5, the V gene TRBV5-1, with D unresolved. The CDR3 totals 15 residues. Germline CDR1 SGHRS, CDR2 YFSETQ. V was shortened by 2 bases and J by 2 bases, with 13 bases between the two germline ends. The CDR3 region has the DNA TGCGCCAGCAGCTTTGAGACGGAGAGACAAGAGACCCAGTACTTC. It translates to CASSFETERQETQYF.

The chain uses TRBV5-1 and TRBJ1-4, with no clear D. Trimming took 3 bases from V and 0 from J, leaving 18 bases between them. This CDR3 is 18 amino acids long. In germline, CDR1 is SGHRS, CDR2 YFSETQ. CDR3 residues: CASSSGLNMIATNEKLFF. For the CDR3, the DNA is TGCGCCAGCAGCTCCGGACTGAATATGATTGCAACTAATGAAAAACTGTTTTTT.

The rearrangement uses TRBV5-5 and TRBJ2-3, with TRBD2 as a possible D gene (5 bases). The CDR3 sequence is 15 residues long. With 4 bases removed from V and 6 bases from J, the gap between germline ends came to 18 bases. Looked up from germline, CDR1 is SGHKS and CDR2 is YYEKEE (reference sequence). The CDR3 region has the DNA TGTGCCAGCAGCCTGACTACCTCAATGGGGGATACGCAGTATTTT. Protein: CASSLTTSMGDTQYF.

The chain employs TRBV6-5 and TRBJ2-1, with 12 bases identical to TRBD2. The trim removed 2 bases at V and 6 bases at J, leaving 2 bases unmatched. The CDR3 is 15 residues long. The germline CDR1 and CDR2 sequences are MNHEY and SVGAGI. CDR3 sequence reads: CASSYGLAGTNEQFF. The CDR3 DNA is TGTGCCAGCAGTTACGGACTAGCGGGGACCAATGAGCAGTTCTTC.

The chain combines TRBV7-2 with TRBJ1-3, with D unclear. The CDR3 covers 17 residues. Germline-derived CDR1 and CDR2 are SGHTA and FQGNSA. Trimming left V 4 bases short and J 0 bases short, with 16 bases between. The CDR3 region is CASSSSPAYRSGNTIYF. The CDR3 DNA is TGTGCCAGCAGCTCATCCCCAGCTTACCGCTCTGGAAACACCATATATTTT.

This chain links TRBV6-1 with TRBJ1-2; a weak D match, TRBD1 (5 bases). The germline gives CDR1 MNHNS, CDR2 SASEGT. The CDR3 loop spans 14 amino acids. V was pared by 5 bases and J by 3 bases, with 13 bases between. DNA of the CDR3: TGTGCCAGCAGTCCGAGGGGAGGAGACTATGGCTACACCTTC. It is translated as CASSPRGGDYGYTF.

This chain connects TRBV7-2 to TRBJ1-1; D gene uncertain. Germline CDR1 and CDR2: SGHTA and FQGNSA. This CDR3 comprises 13 residues. Between the trimmed V and J ends, which lost 3 bases and 3 bases, there was a span of 8 bases. CDR3 coding DNA: TGTGCCAGCAGCTTTGCCTTGTACACTGAAGCTTTCTTT. It codes for CASSFALYTEAFF. Filled out from reference TRBV7-2 and TRBJ1-1, the complete variable domain reads GAGVSQSPSNKVTEKGKDVELRCDPISGHTALYWYRQSLGQGLEFLIYFQGNSAPDKSGLPSDRFSAERTGGSVSTLTIQRTQQEDSAVYLCASSFALYTEAFFGQGTRLTVV.

The chain uses TRBV7-8 and TRBJ1-1; unclear D gene. Trimming pared 5 bases from V and 8 bases from J, leaving 15 bases between. There are 13 residues in the CDR3. Germline loops: CDR1 SGHVS, CDR2 FQNEAQ. CDR3 in amino acids: CASSPPLTVEAFF. CDR3 nucleotides: TGTGCCAGCAGCCCTCCGTTAACAGTAGAAGCTTTCTTT.

The V and J genes are TRBV28 and TRBJ1-2; D is undetermined. Germline V gene sequence: CDR1 MDHEN, CDR2 SYDVKM. CDR3 length: 12 amino acids. The V end was cut by 10 bases, the J end by 4 bases, with 13 bases between. As DNA, the CDR3 is TGTGCCACTAGATACGGGGTCTATGGCTACACCTTC. Translation: CATRYGVYGYTF.

The chain employs TRBV18 and TRBJ1-1; TRBD1 agrees at 7 bases. V gave up 0 bases and J gave up 1 base; unmatched junction bases: 2. This CDR3 is built from 15 residues. Per germline, CDR1 KGHSH and CDR2 LQKENI. CDR3 loop: CASSPPGQRNTEAFF. The CDR3 region has the DNA TGTGCCAGCTCACCACCGGGACAGCGGAACACTGAAGCTTTCTTT.

On this clone itself: Other nucleotide sequences in the sample specify the same CDR3. The chain carries TRBV7-2 and TRBJ2-3; D gene ambiguous. CDR1 and CDR2 from the germline V gene are SGHTA and FQGNSA. This CDR3 is built from 14 residues. V was cut by 3 bases and J by 6 bases, with 13 bases left in between. The CDR3: CASSLATGTDTQYF. In DNA form, the CDR3 reads TGTGCCAGCAGCTTGGCGACTGGAACGGATACGCAGTATTTT.

The rearrangement joins TRBV28 to TRBJ2-3; perhaps TRBD1 as D (5 bases). Trimming removed 4 bases at V and 2 bases at J, with 13 bases between. The CDR3 is 15 residues long. Germline V gives CDR1 MDHEN, CDR2 SYDVKM. CDR3 nucleotides: TGTGCCAGCAGTTCCTCACAGGTACTCACAGATACGCAGTATTTT. As protein: CASSSSQVLTDTQYF.